The 14 T cell receptor beta chains in this list originate from one sample, sequenced in a study of blood T cell repertoires in COVID-19. Clones were read by immunoSEQ multiplex PCR, and TCRdb kept only the in-frame ones, dropping some. Of 200,000 to 250,000 clones listed, around 90% are singletons. Sequencing input: peripheral blood. The receptor set was obtained from a man between 60 and 75 years old with acute or convalescent COVID-19.

The rearrangement uses TRBV10-3 and TRBJ2-7, with TRBD1 matching 8 bases. The V and J ends lost 5 bases and 0 bases, in that order; junction bases with no gene match: 6. The CDR3 contains 15 residues. Germline loops: CDR1 ENHRY, CDR2 SYGVKD. CDR3 coding DNA: TGTGCCATCAGTTTGGACAGGGAGAGCTCCTACGAGCAGTACTTC. This codes for CAISLDRESSYEQYF.

This sequence joins TRBV6-5 and TRBJ2-3, with D possibly TRBD1 on 5 matching bases. CDR3 length: 16 amino acids. V dropped 0 bases and J dropped 3 bases, with 13 bases sitting between them. Germline CDR1 and CDR2: MNHEY and SVGAGI. Written as DNA, the CDR3 is TGTGCCAGCAGTTACTCGAATCAGGGCGTGACAGATACGCAGTATTTT. Protein: CASSYSNQGVTDTQYF.

This chain links TRBV24-1 with TRBJ2-3; 11 bases are shared with TRBD2. V trimming: 5 bases; J trimming: 5 bases; junction bases outside the gene matches: 5. This CDR3 spans 15 amino acids. Germline-derived CDR1 and CDR2 are KGHDR and SFDVKD. CDR3 sequence: CATSVAGGPGDTQYF. In nucleotides, the CDR3 is TGTGCCACCAGTGTAGCGGGGGGGCCTGGAGATACGCAGTATTTT.

The chain joins TRBV15 to TRBJ2-2; 11 bases fit TRBD1. The trim removed 4 bases at V and 6 bases at J, leaving 7 bases unmatched. This CDR3 contains 16 residues. The V gene's germline CDR1 is LNHNV and CDR2 YYDKDF (reference sequence). CDR3 amino acids: CATSIARDRGAGELFF. The CDR3 DNA reads TGTGCCACCAGCATAGCCAGGGACAGGGGGGCCGGGGAGCTGTTTTTT.

The chain joins TRBV5-1 to TRBJ1-2, with D perhaps TRBD1 (6 bases). The CDR3 covers 16 residues. Germline CDR1 is SGHRS and CDR2 is YFSETQ. V was cut by 0 bases and J by 1 base, with 13 bases left in between. The CDR3 region is CASSLADDRLNYGYTF. CDR3 nucleotides: TGCGCCAGCAGCTTGGCCGACGACAGGCTTAACTATGGCTACACCTTC. Using reference TRBV5-1 and TRBJ1-2 for the parts outside the CDR3, the full variable domain is KAGVTQTPRYLIKTRGQQVTLSCSPISGHRSVSWYQQTPGQGLQFLFEYFSETQRNKGNFPGRFSGRQFSNSRSEMNVSTLELGDSALYLCASSLADDRLNYGYTFGSGTRLTVV.

This clone appeared a single time. The CDR3 loop is CASSEGFAGGGYTF. The CDR3 DNA is TGTGCCAGCAGTGAAGGATTTGCAGGGGGTGGCTACACCTTC. V is TRBV6-1 and J is TRBJ1-2, with 7 bases fitting TRBD1. Losses at the gene ends were 1 base for V and 7 bases for J; bases not matched to a gene: 6. This CDR3 region has 14 residues. Germline V gene data show CDR1 as MNHNS and CDR2 as SASEGT.

V is TRBV7-7 and J is TRBJ1-1, with 7 bases lining up with TRBD1. The germline V gene has CDR1 SSHAT and CDR2 FNYEAQ (reference sequence). This CDR3 comprises 15 residues. With V trimmed by 4 bases and J by 0 bases, 5 bases remained unmatched. The CDR3 spells CASSSRDRVNTEAFF. CDR3 coding DNA: TGTGCCAGCAGCTCACGCGACAGGGTGAACACTGAAGCTTTCTTT.

The chain combines TRBV28 with TRBJ1-1; no clear D. This CDR3 is 15 amino acids long. The V gene's germline CDR1 is MDHEN and CDR2 SYDVKM. V was trimmed by 4 bases and J by 3 bases, leaving 15 bases between them. For the CDR3, the DNA is TGTGCCAGCAGTTCCCGGAGGACCCCGGACACTGAAGCTTTCTTT. It codes for CASSSRRTPDTEAFF.

The V and J genes are TRBV20-1 and TRBJ1-1; TRBD1 might be the D (6 bases). Per germline, CDR1 DFQATT and CDR2 SNEGSKA (reference sequence). V was shortened by 6 bases and J by 1 base, with 18 bases between the two germline ends. The CDR3 consists of 15 residues. The CDR3, as DNA: TGCAGTGCGAGTGAGAGGGGGGGCTGGAACACTGAAGCTTTCTTT. This translates into CSASERGGWNTEAFF.

This clone was seen a few times. The rearrangement joins TRBV3-1 (or the pseudogene TRBV3-2) to TRBJ1-6, with 8 positions matching TRBD1. The ends lost 7 bases at V and 7 bases at J; junction bases unmatched: 6. The CDR3 is 14 residues long. Germline values: CDR1 LGHDT, CDR2 YNNKEL (reference sequence). The CDR3 is CASTLTGVNSPLHF. CDR3 DNA: TGTGCCAGCACGCTGACAGGGGTAAATTCACCCCTCCACTTT.

The V and J genes are TRBV27 and TRBJ2-7; TRBD1 is a possible D gene (6 bases). Germline CDR1 is MNHEY and CDR2 is SMNVEV (reference sequence). Trimming cost V 11 bases and J 1 base, with 15 bases left between them. The CDR3 totals 13 residues. DNA for the CDR3: TGTGCCGCCCGGACCCAGGGGTCCTACGAGCAGTACTTC. Its protein product is CAARTQGSYEQYF.

J is TRBJ1-5 and V is TRBV7-9; no clear D gene. The CDR3 has 14 amino acids. CDR1 is SEHNR and CDR2 is FQNEAQ in the germline V gene (reference sequence). The V end was cut by 3 bases, the J end by 2 bases, with 8 bases between. The CDR3 sequence: CASSLGDGNQPQHF. Here the CDR3 DNA reads TGTGCCAGCAGCTTGGGCGATGGCAATCAGCCCCAGCATTTT.

Only a few counts were recorded for this clone. V usage is TRBV10-1 and J usage is TRBJ2-1, with 9 positions matching TRBD2. Germline V lookup: CDR1 WNHNN, CDR2 SYGVQD (reference sequence). V lost 2 bases and J lost 7; bases outside the gene matches: 6. This CDR3 region has 15 residues. CDR3 nucleotides: TGCGCCAGCAGTGAGAGGCGGGGGGGTCCGAATGAGCAGTTCTTC. Its translation: CASSERRGGPNEQFF.

The chain links TRBV18 to TRBJ2-7; tentative D call: TRBD1 (5 bases). This CDR3 spans 13 amino acids. In germline, CDR1 is KGHSH, CDR2 LQKENI. Trimming took 3 bases from V and 3 from J, leaving 9 bases between them. The CDR3 sequence is CASSPQGNYEQYF. In nucleotides, the CDR3 is TGTGCCAGCTCACCTCAGGGTAACTACGAGCAGTACTTC.